The 30 T cell receptor beta chains reported below all come from one sample, sequenced in a study of blood T cell repertoires in COVID-19 (dated by TCRdb to about 2020). Libraries were constructed by the immunoSEQ multiplex PCR assay. The source is immuneACCESS, and TCRdb retained only in-frame sequences with V and J called. Part of the clones is not carried over; for the studies checked, unresolved V genes explain less than half of this, and the remainder is unexplained. This sample lists approximately 300,000 clones; about 90% were detected once. The biggest ten clones account for under 8% of the sample. Material: peripheral blood. Source of these receptors: a man between 18 and 35 years old who had recovered from COVID-19.

The rearrangement uses TRBV19 and TRBJ1-3, with unresolved D. V lost 4 bases to trimming and J lost 8 bases, with 15 bases between them. CDR3 length: 14 residues. Germline V gives CDR1 LNHDA, CDR2 SQIVND (reference sequence). The CDR3, as DNA: TGTGCCAGTAGTACCGCCGGGATAGGCGACACCATATATTTT. Translated: CASSTAGIGDTIYF.

V and J are TRBV9 and TRBJ1-3, with D tentatively TRBD1 (6 bases). Germline V gives CDR1 SGDLS, CDR2 YYNGEE. V was shortened by 4 bases and J by 0 bases, with 11 bases between the two germline ends. The CDR3 extends over 15 amino acids. CDR3 DNA: TGTGCCAGCAGCCCGGGACACATCTCTGGAAACACCATATATTTT. Its protein is CASSPGHISGNTIYF.

This clone appeared once. The V call is TRBV6-1, the J call TRBJ2-7, with TRBD2 matching over 11 bases. V dropped 2 bases and J dropped 1; count of bases not matched to a gene: 4. The CDR3 is 16 amino acids. Per germline, CDR1 MNHNS and CDR2 SASEGT. CDR3 DNA: TGTGCCAGCAGTGAATTAGGGACTAGCGGATCCTACGAGCAGTACTTC. Amino acids: CASSELGTSGSYEQYF.

This chain uses TRBV3-1 (or the pseudogene TRBV3-2) with TRBJ2-3, with D perhaps matching TRBD2 (6 bases). Germline lookup yields CDR1 LGHDT and CDR2 YNNKEL (reference sequence). This CDR3 is built from 15 residues. V was shortened by 4 bases and J by 1 base, with 12 bases between the two germline ends. The CDR3 DNA reads TGTGCCAGCAGCCTGAGGGGACTCCGCACAGATACGCAGTATTTT. Residues: CASSLRGLRTDTQYF.

This chain links TRBV7-9 with TRBJ2-7; D not certain. V was pared by 5 bases and J by 0 bases, with 14 bases between. Germline CDR1 is SEHNR and CDR2 is FQNEAQ (reference sequence). This CDR3 is built from 15 residues. The CDR3 is CASSPRSLSSYEQYF. CDR3 nucleotides: TGTGCCAGCAGCCCCCGCTCCCTGAGCTCCTACGAGCAGTACTTC.

This CDR3 reads CASSPGGLAGGGQETQYF. The DNA for the CDR3 is TGCGCCAGCAGCCCGGGGGGACTAGCGGGAGGGGGCCAAGAGACCCAGTACTTC. The V gene is TRBV5-1, the J gene TRBJ2-5; TRBD2 aligns across 16 bases. CDR1 SGHRS and CDR2 YFSETQ come from the germline V gene. Germline trimming cut 4 bases from V and 1 base from J; bases unmatched to any gene: 7. The length of the CDR3 is 18 residues.

V usage is TRBV4-3 and J usage is TRBJ2-1; weak D call: TRBD2 (6 bases). Germline loops: CDR1 LGHNA, CDR2 YSLEER. The V gene lost 1 base and the J gene lost 7 bases, with 8 bases spanning the gap. The CDR3 spans 13 residues. The CDR3 nucleotides are TGCGCCAGCAGCCAAGGGGCGGGGAATGAGCAGTTCTTC. Its protein is CASSQGAGNEQFF.

The chain combines TRBV18 with TRBJ2-7; 10 bases match TRBD1. Germline V lookup: CDR1 KGHSH, CDR2 LQKENI. Trimming took 3 bases from V and 5 from J; bases not matched to a gene: 22. This CDR3 has 20 residues. The CDR3 region has the DNA TGTGCCAGCTCACCTGGAGAATATCTAGGAGGGACAGGGGAAATCGACGAGCAGTACTTC. Translating it yields CASSPGEYLGGTGEIDEQYF.

Turning to this clone: Other DNA sequences from this sample encode an identical CDR3 as well. The chain combines TRBV4-1 with TRBJ2-7; 8 bases match TRBD1. This CDR3 region has 13 residues. Germline CDR1 reads MGHRA; CDR2 reads YSYEKL. After removal of 4 bases from V and 3 bases from J, the junction contained 2 bases not matched to a gene. The CDR3 nucleotides are TGCGCCAGCAGCCCCGACAGGGGCTACGAGCAGTACTTC. This gives the protein CASSPDRGYEQYF.

J is TRBJ1-4 and V is TRBV4-3, with TRBD1 matching 8 bases. Germline V gives CDR1 LGHNA, CDR2 YSLEER. V shed 4 bases, J shed 8 bases, and the junction held 6 bases outside the gene matches. The CDR3 totals 14 residues. The CDR3 loop reads CASSLQGVGEKLFF. The CDR3 DNA is TGCGCCAGCAGCCTACAGGGGGTCGGGGAAAAACTGTTTTTT.

The chain has TRBV19 and TRBJ1-5, with TRBD1 matching over 7 bases. The CDR3 contains 15 residues. J lost 7 bases, V lost 6 bases, and 12 bases had no gene match. Germline V gene lookup returns CDR1 LNHDA and CDR2 SQIVND (reference sequence). The CDR3 nucleotides are TGTGCCAGTAGGGCCGGGGCAGGGGGTGGACAGCCCCAGCATTTT. Translation gives CASRAGAGGGQPQHF.

Concerning this clone itself: One end of the junction varies from germline; a read error may be responsible. The V gene is TRBV27, the J gene TRBJ1-2; 11 bases map to TRBD1. The CDR3 spans 15 residues. CDR1 and CDR2 (germline): MNHEY, SMNVEV (reference sequence). The DNA for the CDR3 is TGTGCCAGCAGTCAAGGACAGGGGGCTAAGTATGGCTACACCTTC. As protein: CASSQGQGAKYGYTF.

The chain combines TRBV2 with TRBJ2-5, with D hard to call. There are 15 residues in the CDR3. The germline V and J ends were trimmed by 0 bases and 4 bases, with 12 bases remaining between them. Germline CDR1 reads SNHLY; CDR2 reads FYNNEI. The CDR3 DNA follows: TGTGCCAGCAGTGAAGCATGGCCGCCCCGAGAGACCCAGTACTTC. Protein sequence: CASSEAWPPRETQYF. The full variable domain, its missing parts supplied by reference TRBV2 and TRBJ2-5, is EPEVTQTPSHQVTQMGQEVILRCVPISNHLYFYWYRQILGQKVEFLVSFYNNEISEKSEIFDDQFSVERPDGSNFTLKIRSTKLEDSAMYFCASSEAWPPRETQYFGPGTRLLVL.

The chain recombines TRBV7-2 with TRBJ2-2; maybe TRBD1 (8 bases). Trimming cost V 5 bases and J 5 bases, with 21 bases left between them. Germline CDR1 SGHTA, CDR2 FQGNSA. The length of the CDR3 is 17 residues. Here the CDR3 DNA reads TGTGCCAGCAGCGCAGGACAGGGAGGGCGCGCGACCGGGGAGCTGTTTTTT. It yields the protein CASSAGQGGRATGELFF.

The CDR3 sequence is CASSPDRYNEQFF. The CDR3, as DNA: TGTGCCAGCAGCCCGGACAGGTACAATGAGCAGTTCTTC. The chain joins TRBV7-7 to TRBJ2-1; 7 nucleotides match TRBD1. The V gene's germline CDR1 is SSHAT and CDR2 FNYEAQ (reference sequence). V lost 5 bases to trimming and J lost 4 bases; unmatched junction nucleotides: 2. The CDR3 consists of 13 residues.

The chain couples TRBV4-1 to TRBJ2-5; the D is unclear. The CDR3 is 13 residues long. V gave up 1 base and J gave up 5 bases, with 8 bases separating them. The germline gives CDR1 MGHRA, CDR2 YSYEKL. CDR3 nucleotides: TGCGCCAGCAGCCAAGCCGGGTGGGAGACCCAGTACTTC. As protein: CASSQAGWETQYF.

V and J are TRBV19 and TRBJ2-5; TRBD2 matches 15 bases. CDR1 LNHDA and CDR2 SQIVND come from the germline V gene (reference sequence). This CDR3 region has 17 residues. The J segment lost 5 bases and the V segment lost 5 bases, leaving 9 bases of the junction unmatched. The CDR3 is CASSLGLAGGPGETQYF. CDR3 nucleotides: TGTGCCAGTAGTCTTGGACTAGCGGGGGGGCCAGGGGAGACCCAGTACTTC.

The chain has TRBV12-5 and TRBJ2-7, with 8 bases fitting TRBD1. The CDR3 is 13 residues long. From germline, CDR1 is LGHNT and CDR2 FRNRAP. Trimming took 0 bases from V and 7 from J; bases not matched to a gene: 2. Here the CDR3 reads CASGLVDRGEQYF. The DNA of the CDR3 is TGTGCTAGTGGTTTGGTAGACAGGGGTGAGCAGTACTTC.

The chain joins TRBV29-1 to TRBJ2-5, with D maybe TRBD1 (6 bases). This CDR3 region has 12 residues. The V and J ends lost 4 bases and 4 bases respectively, with 10 bases between them. Germline V lookup: CDR1 SQVTM, CDR2 ANQGSEA. The CDR3 nucleotides are TGCAGCGTTGGGACAGAGGGAGAGACCCAGTACTTC. This gives the protein CSVGTEGETQYF.

The chain recombines TRBV5-1 with TRBJ2-5, with 7 bases lining up with TRBD2. This CDR3 region has 16 residues. The J segment lost 0 bases and the V segment lost 6 bases, leaving 11 bases of the junction unmatched. CDR1 is SGHRS, CDR2 YFSETQ, per germline. This chain's CDR3 is CASTRGAGLYQETQYF. The CDR3 DNA is TGCGCCAGCACCCGGGGAGCGGGATTGTACCAAGAGACCCAGTACTTC.

The rearrangement joins TRBV3-1 (or the pseudogene TRBV3-2) to TRBJ2-1, with TRBD2 identical over 8 bases. Germline CDR1 LGHDT, CDR2 YNNKEL (reference sequence). V lost 4 bases to trimming and J lost 2 bases; unmatched junction nucleotides: 4. The CDR3 extends over 15 amino acids. CDR3 nucleotides: TGTGCCAGCAGCCCCCCGGGAGGGGCCTACAATGAGCAGTTCTTC. Amino acid sequence: CASSPPGGAYNEQFF.

This chain links TRBV12-3 or TRBV12-4 with TRBJ1-1; no definite D call. Trimming took 7 bases from V and 0 from J, leaving 9 bases between them. The CDR3 length is 13 residues. The CDR3 coding sequence is TGTGCCAGCATTGAGGGAATGAACACTGAAGCTTTCTTT. Translation: CASIEGMNTEAFF.

The chain employs TRBV4-2 and TRBJ2-3, with D unresolved. The CDR3 length is 16 residues. CDR1 and CDR2 from the germline V gene are LGHNA and YNFKEQ. Trimming removed 2 bases at V and 5 bases at J, with 17 bases between. The CDR3 sequence is CASSQLPGSMLDTQYF. CDR3 DNA sequence: TGTGCCAGCAGCCAACTCCCAGGATCTATGCTAGATACGCAGTATTTT.

The rearrangement links TRBV6-2 or TRBV6-3 to TRBJ2-6; tentative D call: TRBD2 (5 bases). Per germline, CDR1 MNHEY and CDR2 SVGEGT. The CDR3 is 15 residues long. The V end lost 3 bases, the J end lost 1 base, and 7 bases lay between the germline ends. The CDR3 bases are TGTGCCAGCAGTTATCGAGGGTCTGGGGCCAACGTCCTGACTTTC. Encoded protein: CASSYRGSGANVLTF.

The chain employs TRBV27 and TRBJ2-7; 10 nucleotides align to TRBD2. CDR3 size: 15 residues. The J segment lost 5 bases and the V segment lost 2 bases, leaving 6 bases of the junction unmatched. Germline V gene data show CDR1 as MNHEY and CDR2 as SMNVEV (reference sequence). The CDR3 bases are TGTGCCAGCAGTTTAGCTAGCGGGAGTAGGAACGAGCAGTACTTC. Translating gives CASSLASGSRNEQYF.

DNA for the CDR3: TGCGCCAGCAGTGAGCGGGGACAGTATGAAGCTTTCTTT. Protein: CASSERGQYEAFF. This chain links TRBV10-1 with TRBJ1-1; 7 bases map to TRBD1. This CDR3 region has 13 residues. Germline CDR1 and CDR2: WNHNN and SYGVQD (reference sequence). With 2 bases clipped from V and 7 bases from J, the junction kept 4 bases outside the gene matches.

This rearrangement joins TRBV5-6 to TRBJ2-1; 7 bases are a match to TRBD1. The CDR3 spans 15 residues. The V gene's germline CDR1 is SGHDT and CDR2 YYEEEE. V dropped 2 bases and J dropped 3; count of bases not matched to a gene: 5. This CDR3 reads CASSFIRTGYNEQFF. CDR3 nucleotides: TGTGCCAGCAGCTTTATCCGGACAGGCTACAATGAGCAGTTCTTC.

This sequence joins TRBV5-6 and TRBJ2-1; D may be TRBD1 (7 bases). The CDR3 runs 15 residues. Per the germline V gene, CDR1 is SGHDT and CDR2 is YYEEEE. With 5 bases removed from V and 8 bases from J, the gap between germline ends came to 20 bases. The CDR3 sequence: CASSLQGIRGDEQFF. DNA of the CDR3: TGTGCCAGCAGTTTACAGGGGATCCGCGGGGATGAGCAGTTCTTC.

This chain connects TRBV4-3 to TRBJ1-1, with 10 bases that match TRBD1. CDR3 length: 15 amino acids. Per germline, CDR1 LGHNA and CDR2 YSLEER. V was clipped by 4 bases and J by 3 bases; unmatched bases: 5. CDR3 coding DNA: TGCGCCAGCAGCCGTTACGGGACAGGGGACACTGAAGCTTTCTTT. Protein product: CASSRYGTGDTEAFF.

The chain employs TRBV11-2 and TRBJ2-3; no definite D call. Trimming removed 5 bases at V and 2 bases at J, with 14 bases between. Germline assignment: CDR1 SGHAT and CDR2 FQNNGV. CDR3 length equals 15 residues. The CDR3: CASSLSNPYTDTQYF. The CDR3 coding sequence is TGTGCCAGCAGCCTTAGTAACCCCTACACAGATACGCAGTATTTT.